The 22 T cell receptor beta chains reported below all come from one sample, sequenced in a study of blood T cell repertoires in COVID-19. Using immunoSEQ multiplex PCR, the repertoire was profiled, and TCRdb retains in-frame clones only, with some absent. Among roughly 100,000 clones, about nine tenths were seen once, and the ten largest hold approximately 5.6%. The sequenced material came from peripheral blood. All receptors derive from a woman in her forties or fifties with COVID-19, enrolled during active disease.

The chain combines TRBV5-6 with TRBJ2-2; D is possibly TRBD2 (6 bases). V lost 4 bases to trimming and J lost 5 bases, with 12 bases between them. The CDR3 runs to 14 residues. CDR1 and CDR2 (germline): SGHDT, YYEEEE. The DNA for the CDR3 is TGTGCCAGCAGCCCCCGCGGGAAAACCGGGGAGCTGTTTTTT. It is translated as CASSPRGKTGELFF.

This clone was seen more than once but under ten times. This CDR3 is CASSIQGADQPQHF. DNA for the CDR3: TGTGCCAGTAGTATACAGGGGGCCGATCAGCCCCAGCATTTT. The chain is built from TRBV19 and TRBJ1-5; 8 bases align to TRBD1. V dropped 2 bases and J dropped 5; count of bases not matched to a gene: 2. The CDR3 has 14 residues. Germline assignment: CDR1 LNHDA and CDR2 SQIVND (reference sequence).

The chain joins TRBV19 to TRBJ1-6, with D maybe TRBD1 (5 bases). The V gene's germline CDR1 is LNHDA and CDR2 SQIVND (reference sequence). This CDR3 has 14 residues. V was cut by 5 bases and J by 8 bases, with 13 bases left in between. The CDR3 sequence: CASSLDSLDSPLHF. DNA for the CDR3: TGTGCCAGTAGTCTTGACAGTCTGGATTCACCCCTCCACTTT.

The V gene is TRBV30, the J gene TRBJ1-1; TRBD1 agrees at 9 bases. Germline V gene sequence: CDR1 GTSNPN, CDR2 SVGIG (reference sequence). CDR3 length: 13 amino acids. After removal of 2 bases from V and 10 bases from J, the junction contained 8 bases not matched to a gene. The CDR3 region has the DNA TGTGCCTGGAGTACGACAGGGGGGTTGGTAGCTTTCTTT. It codes for CAWSTTGGLVAFF.

The chain links TRBV5-1 to TRBJ2-2; tentative D call: TRBD1 (6 bases). The V gene's germline CDR1 is SGHRS and CDR2 YFSETQ. Trimming shortened V by 0 bases and J by 5 bases, and 8 bases separated the two germline ends. CDR3 length: 14 amino acids. CDR3 in DNA: TGCGCCAGCAGCTTGGCAGGGGTGACCGGGGAGCTGTTTTTT. Translation gives CASSLAGVTGELFF. Filled out from reference TRBV5-1 and TRBJ2-2, the complete variable domain reads KAGVTQTPRYLIKTRGQQVTLSCSPISGHRSVSWYQQTPGQGLQFLFEYFSETQRNKGNFPGRFSGRQFSNSRSEMNVSTLELGDSALYLCASSLAGVTGELFFGEGSRLTVL.

This clone was seen a few times. The genes are TRBV6-6 and TRBJ2-7, with 10 nucleotides matching TRBD1. V shed 5 bases and J 0 bases; nucleotides not matched to a gene: 10. Per germline, CDR1 MNHNY and CDR2 SVGAGI (reference sequence). The CDR3 covers 17 residues. The chain's CDR3 is CASSPRTGTGASYEQYF. In nucleotides, the CDR3 is TGTGCCAGCAGTCCTAGAACCGGGACAGGGGCCTCCTACGAGCAGTACTTC.

This sequence joins TRBV5-4 and TRBJ2-7; 8 positions match TRBD1. The CDR3 is 15 amino acids. CDR1 and CDR2 (germline): SGHNT, YYREEE (reference sequence). V was pared by 4 bases and J by 0 bases, with 6 bases of the junction left unmatched. The DNA of the CDR3 is TGTGCCAGCAGCCCGGGACAGGCTAGCTCCTACGAGCAGTACTTC. Translating it yields CASSPGQASSYEQYF.

The chain couples TRBV21-1 to TRBJ2-7; TRBD2 is taken as the D call from the table, unchecked against the DNA. TRBV21-1 is a pseudogene. The CDR3 consists of 16 residues. DNA of the CDR3: TGTGCCATCCAAACCCTAATGGCCCACCGGGGCTACGAGCAGTACTTC. Translation gives CAIQTLMAHRGYEQYF.

The chain recombines TRBV19 with TRBJ2-3; D is undetermined. Looked up from germline, CDR1 is LNHDA and CDR2 is SQIVND (reference sequence). The ends were cut back, 4 bases at V and 0 bases at J, with 11 bases in the middle. The CDR3 contains 15 residues. The CDR3 is CASSTSSVSTDTQYF. CDR3 DNA sequence: TGTGCCAGTAGTACATCTAGTGTGAGCACAGATACGCAGTATTTT.

The chain uses TRBV28 and TRBJ2-5; 7 bases are a match to TRBD1. This CDR3 is 14 amino acids long. Germline CDR1 is MDHEN and CDR2 is SYDVKM. Trimming took 6 bases from V and 5 from J; bases not matched to a gene: 9. The CDR3 here is CASSPGQSRETQYF. The CDR3 nucleotides are TGTGCCAGCAGCCCGGGACAGTCAAGGGAGACCCAGTACTTC.

The chain has TRBV24-1 and TRBJ2-3; tentatively, D is TRBD1 (6 bases). From germline, CDR1 is KGHDR and CDR2 SFDVKD. The V end lost 6 bases, the J end lost 2 bases, and 14 bases lay between the germline ends. The length of the CDR3 is 15 residues. The DNA of the CDR3 is TGTGCCACCAGTCCAGCAGGGGAGAACACAGATACGCAGTATTTT. Protein: CATSPAGENTDTQYF.

This chain uses TRBV4-3 with TRBJ2-2, with 10 bases matching TRBD2. Germline CDR1 and CDR2: LGHNA and YSLEER. J was trimmed by 4 bases and V by 0 bases; bases with no gene match: 8. CDR3 length: 18 residues. CDR3 DNA: TGCGCCAGCAGCCAAGAGATAGGTAGCGGGGGGTCCACCGGGGAGCTGTTTTTT. This gives the protein CASSQEIGSGGSTGELFF.

This clone was found once. V and J are TRBV27 and TRBJ2-2; no definite D call. Trimming removed 8 bases from V and 7 bases from J, with 14 bases in between. The CDR3 loop spans 13 amino acids. Germline V gene sequence: CDR1 MNHEY, CDR2 SMNVEV (reference sequence). Written as DNA, the CDR3 is TGTGCCAGCGCACAGAAAGGATACGGGGAGCTGTTTTTT. Encoded protein: CASAQKGYGELFF.

This clone was recorded only once. The V call is TRBV6-2 or TRBV6-3, the J call TRBJ2-7; 10 bases map to TRBD2. CDR1 is MNHEY and CDR2 is SVGEGT in the germline V gene. V lost 0 bases to trimming and J lost 4 bases; unmatched junction nucleotides: 15. The CDR3 covers 19 residues. CDR3 nucleotide sequence: TGTGCCAGCAGTTACTCGAGATACGGTAGCGGGGGGTCGTCATACGAGCAGTACTTC. Amino acids: CASSYSRYGSGGSSYEQYF.

This chain uses TRBV30 with TRBJ2-5; unclear D gene. Germline-derived CDR1 and CDR2 are GTSNPN and SVGIG (reference sequence). The V end lost 6 bases, the J end lost 3 bases, and 11 bases lay between the germline ends. This CDR3 is built from 12 residues. The CDR3 here is CACARQKETQYF. The CDR3 coding sequence is TGTGCCTGTGCGCGACAAAAAGAGACCCAGTACTTC.

V is TRBV25-1 and J is TRBJ1-2; no firm D call. The V end lost 6 bases, the J end lost 2 bases, and 4 bases lay between the germline ends. This CDR3 is 11 amino acids long. Germline assignment: CDR1 MGHDK and CDR2 SYGVNS. CDR3: CASRQNYGYTF. CDR3 bases: TGTGCCAGCAGACAAAACTATGGCTACACCTTC.

The chain carries TRBV11-3 and TRBJ1-6, with a weak D call TRBD1 (5 bases). Between the trimmed V and J ends, which lost 6 bases and 11 bases, there was a span of 14 bases. Germline CDR1 is SGHNT and CDR2 is YENEEA. This CDR3 comprises 13 residues. The CDR3 is CASRPGGEAPLHF. As DNA, the CDR3 is TGTGCCAGCAGGCCGGGGGGGGAGGCACCCCTCCACTTT.

The V gene is TRBV5-6, the J gene TRBJ1-4; perhaps TRBD1 as D (5 bases). Germline V CDR1 and CDR2: SGHDT, YYEEEE. This CDR3 spans 18 amino acids. V was trimmed by 0 bases and J by 2 bases, leaving 17 bases between them. The CDR3 protein is CASSLAEGVWGTNEKLFF. The CDR3 nucleotides read TGTGCCAGCAGCTTGGCGGAGGGAGTGTGGGGGACTAATGAAAAACTGTTTTTT.

The chain recombines TRBV18 with TRBJ2-1; TRBD2 matches 11 bases. Trimming removed 3 bases from V and 14 bases from J; junction bases left unmatched: 15. Germline V gene data show CDR1 as KGHSH and CDR2 as LQKENI. This CDR3 contains 16 residues. The chain's CDR3 is CASSPAEASGGRWEFF. The CDR3 region has the DNA TGTGCCAGCTCACCCGCAGAGGCTAGCGGGGGGCGGTGGGAGTTCTTC. The whole variable domain, filled in from reference TRBV18 and TRBJ2-1, reads NAGVMQNPRHLVRRRGQEARLRCSPMKGHSHVYWYRQLPEEGLKFMVYLQKENIIDESGMPKERFSAEFPKEGPSILRIQQVVRGDSAAYFCASSPAEASGGRWEFFGPGTRLTVL.

The chain employs TRBV2 and TRBJ1-2, with D tentatively TRBD1 (5 bases). CDR1 and CDR2 (germline): SNHLY, FYNNEI. CDR3 length: 14 amino acids. Trimming shortened V by 7 bases and J by 8 bases, and 20 bases separated the two germline ends. The CDR3 DNA sequence: TGTGCCAGCACATCAGGGTCTACTCCAGGGGGCTACACCTTC. This gives the protein CASTSGSTPGGYTF.

This chain uses TRBV4-3 with TRBJ2-4; D is perhaps TRBD2 (5 bases). Germline V lookup: CDR1 LGHNA, CDR2 YSLEER. This CDR3 is 15 amino acids long. Trimming removed 0 bases from V and 7 bases from J, with 13 bases in between. The CDR3 here is CASSQDRGLGNIQYF. The CDR3 nucleotides read TGCGCCAGCAGCCAAGATCGGGGTCTTGGGAACATTCAGTACTTC.

CDR3 nucleotides: TGTGCCAGCAGCTTACAGGAGACTAGCGGGGGGTTGGCCTACGAGCAGTACTTC. This encodes CASSLQETSGGLAYEQYF. The chain couples TRBV7-2 to TRBJ2-7; 13 nucleotides match TRBD2. V lost 2 bases to trimming and J lost 2 bases; unmatched junction nucleotides: 9. The CDR3 has 18 amino acids. Germline V gene sequence: CDR1 SGHTA, CDR2 FQGNSA. The entire variable domain, with the rest obtained from reference TRBV7-2 and TRBJ2-7, is as follows: GAGVSQSPSNKVTEKGKDVELRCDPISGHTALYWYRQSLGQGLEFLIYFQGNSAPDKSGLPSDRFSAERTGGSVSTLTIQRTQQEDSAVYLCASSLQETSGGLAYEQYFGPGTRLTVT.